A selection of T cell receptor beta chains follows, all from one sample in a study of T-cell reconstitution after alpha-beta-depleted transplantation in children. MiXCR, applied by TCRdb to the PCR reads, yields one record per CDR3 protein. Among about 590,000 distinct CDR3 sequences listed, about an eighth were seen once. This specimen was PBMCs, mostly from graft donor cells, taken 360 days after TCRalphabeta/CD19-depleted stem cell transplant. The receptors were gathered from a male patient younger than 18 who had a stem cell transplant for acute myeloid leukemia, so the T cells may come from the graft donor. The CDR3 runs from the conserved cysteine through the conserved F or W. Each record gives: D gene, V gene, J gene, clone size, CDR3 DNA, CDR3 protein. The D gene is left open where the match is weak. The size field is filled for only some rows; it gives once, few, many or a size class.

D gene: TRBD2; V gene: TRBV7-9; J gene: TRBJ2-2; clone size: few; CDR3 DNA: TGTGCCAGCAGCGACAAGGGGGGGCTAGCGGGAGACACCGGGGAGCTGTTTTTT; CDR3 protein: CASSDKGGLAGDTGELFF
D gene: TRBD2; V gene: TRBV9; J gene: TRBJ2-7; clone size: few; CDR3 DNA: TGTGCCAGCTCGGACGGACTAGCGGGAACCTACGAGCAGTACTTC; CDR3 protein: CASSDGLAGTYEQYF
D gene: TRBD1; V gene: TRBV6-2/TRBV6-3; J gene: TRBJ2-1; clone size: many; CDR3 DNA: TGTGCCAGCAGTTACACCCTGCGACAGGGTAATGAGCAGTTCTTC; CDR3 protein: CASSYTLRQGNEQFF
D gene: .; V gene: TRBV21-1; J gene: TRBJ2-1; clone size: many; CDR3 DNA: TGTGCCAGCAGCAGAACCGGGACTAGCGGGGGCTCGGTGAATGAGCAGTTCTTC; CDR3 protein: CASSRTGTSGGSVNEQFF
D gene: .; V gene: TRBV20-1; J gene: TRBJ2-7; clone size: few; CDR3 DNA: TGCAGTGCTACCTGGCTTCGGGAATCTCGGTACGAGCAGTACTTC; CDR3 protein: CSATWLRESRYEQYF
D gene: .; V gene: TRBV29-1; J gene: TRBJ1-2; clone size: .; CDR3 DNA: TGCAGCGTTGAACGACAGCCAGGCTATGGCTACACCTTC; CDR3 protein: CSVERQPGYGYTF
D gene: .; V gene: TRBV7-9; J gene: TRBJ1-5; clone size: few; CDR3 DNA: TGTGCCAGCAGCTCGATAAGCAATCAGCCCCAGCATTTT; CDR3 protein: CASSSISNQPQHF
D gene: .; V gene: TRBV7-6; J gene: TRBJ2-3; clone size: many; CDR3 DNA: TGTGCCAGCAGCGCCACCGGGGGAGGCACAGATACGCAGTATTTT; CDR3 protein: CASSATGGGTDTQYF
D gene: .; V gene: TRBV4-3; J gene: TRBJ2-7; clone size: .; CDR3 DNA: TGCGCCAGCAGCCAAGAGTCACAGGGAGTCCACGAGCAGTACTTC; CDR3 protein: CASSQESQGVHEQYF
D gene: .; V gene: TRBV12-3/TRBV12-4; J gene: TRBJ2-6; clone size: .; CDR3 DNA: TGTGCCAGCAGTCCATCCAGGGGAGGGCCTGGGGCCAACGTCCTGACTTTC; CDR3 protein: CASSPSRGGPGANVLTF
D gene: TRBD2; V gene: TRBV5-6; J gene: TRBJ2-7; clone size: few; CDR3 DNA: TGTGCCAGCAGCTTTATAGCGGGAGGGCCGTACGAGCAGTACTTC; CDR3 protein: CASSFIAGGPYEQYF
D gene: .; V gene: TRBV12-3/TRBV12-4; J gene: TRBJ2-7; clone size: few; CDR3 DNA: TGTGCCAGCAGTTTAAGGGACCCCGTAGGTCCAGGACAGATCCCCTACGAGCAGTACTTC; CDR3 protein: CASSLRDPVGPGQIPYEQYF
D gene: TRBD2; V gene: TRBV29-1; J gene: TRBJ2-7; clone size: many; CDR3 DNA: TGCAGCGTTGAGGGACTAGCAGCGGGACCCGAGCAGTACTTC; CDR3 protein: CSVEGLAAGPEQYF